This T cell receptor beta chain is drawn from a study of T cells in Graves' hyperthyroidism and ophthalmopathy. RNA transcripts gave rise to amplified TCR beta CDR3 regions. RT-PCR in the first round (using the HTBI primer set) targeted the TCR CDR3. MiXCR was run by TCRdb on the multiplex PCR reads, yielding one entry per CDR3 protein. The table lists 490,000 or so distinct CDR3 sequences, less than 25% of them singletons. The study's findings and limits: Ophthalmopathy, as predicted by the model, came a median about seven months after the prediction. Among clonotypes expanded in thyroid above 0.001, most were also found in blood.

To note about this clonotype: Its antigen remains unidentified.

The length of the CDR3 is 16 residues. Trimming pared 1 base from V and 1 base from J, leaving 11 bases between. The V gene's germline CDR1 is LNHNV and CDR2 YYDKDF (reference sequence). The chain combines TRBV15 with TRBJ1-3, with D tentatively TRBD1 (6 bases). This TCR came from a woman in her 70s with Graves' ophthalmopathy. Sequencing was carried out using blood. This chain's CDR3 is CATSRGTVGSGNTIYF. CDR3 DNA sequence: TGTGCCACCAGCAGAGGGACAGTCGGATCTGGAAACACCATATATTTT.